The sequence of this T cell receptor (beta chain) was determined in a study of blood T cell repertoires in COVID-19. Overall study: Material from acute and convalescent COVID-19 was sourced from the United States, Italy and Spain. Nucleic acid was either cDNA or gDNA, and it came from T cells, B-cell-depleted T cells, or PBMCs.

In the authors' methods: Quantification of nucleated cells was approximated via reference gene primer amplification. The table came from immunoSEQ multiplex PCR; TCRdb's copy has only in-frame clones and leaves some out. V and J calls and clone size are as listed in that table; D and trimming were resolved from the DNA. The sample has about 260,000 clones, 87% seen once. Sequencing was performed on peripheral blood. This receptor was taken from a woman in her 50s who had recovered from COVID-19.

The CDR3 DNA reads as TGTGCCAGCAGAAAGGGAGGGGGGTCTGGAAACACCATATATTTT. Translation gives CASRKGGGSGNTIYF. The chain is built from TRBV6-5 and TRBJ1-3; D is perhaps TRBD1 (6 bases). Trimming stripped 6 bases from V and 1 base from J, with 13 bases between. CDR3 length: 15 residues. CDR1 and CDR2 (germline): MNHEY, SVGAGI.